Sequencing of this T cell receptor (beta chain) was carried out in a study of beta chain features in type 1 diabetes. One heparinised draw of blood, averaging about 120 mL, came from each donor. Study observations and caveats: Reduced insertions and increased deletions marked VDJ junctions in type 1 diabetes patients. Patients with Type 1 diabetes showed moderately but significantly shorter TCRB CDR3s in all four CD4+ subsets.

Remarks on this clone: Its antigen is not identified.

Every bit of the isolated RNA underwent reverse transcription, so sequencing read expressed TCRB transcripts. Only in-frame clones appear in the TCRdb table, and some are missing; sequencing was by immunoSEQ multiplex PCR. The sample shows roughly 300,000 clones, 9.3% of them seen only once. The V and J ends lost 3 bases and 4 bases respectively, with 19 bases between them. The CDR3 covers 16 residues. CDR1 and CDR2 (germline): SGHNT, YYREEE (reference sequence). The clonotype comes from a man aged 30 to 45 with type 1 diabetes. Sequenced input: central memory CD4+ T cells from blood. The chain uses TRBV5-4 and TRBJ2-5; maybe TRBD1 (5 bases). CDR3 bases: TGTGCCAGCAGCTCTAAAGGGGCTTCGGTGCTAGAGACCCAGTACTTC. This sequence encodes CASSSKGASVLETQYF.